The next 28 T cell receptor beta chains were all read from a single sample in a study of cytomegalovirus exposure and HLA in healthy donors. PCR involved 60 Vbeta and 13 Jbeta primers. TCRdb keeps only in-frame clones here, not all; method: immunoSEQ multiplex PCR. Among some 180,000 clones listed, about 77% were seen once. Sequencing was performed on PBMCs. The receptors come from a female donor in good health and CMV-seronegative.

This clone appeared once. V and J are TRBV5-1 and TRBJ1-5, with D possibly being TRBD1 (6 bases). Germline values: CDR1 SGHRS, CDR2 YFSETQ. The CDR3 extends over 18 amino acids. With 0 bases removed from V and 1 base from J, the gap between germline ends came to 17 bases. DNA of the CDR3: TGCGCCAGCAGCTTGGTCACCCCCCCCGGACAGAGCAATCAGCCCCAGCATTTT. Its translation: CASSLVTPPGQSNQPQHF.

The CDR3 DNA reads as TGTGCCTGGAGTCCCGGGACAGGGGCCTACGAGCAGTACTTC. This gives the protein CAWSPGTGAYEQYF. The V call is TRBV30, the J call TRBJ2-7, with 10 bases fitting TRBD1. In germline, CDR1 is GTSNPN, CDR2 SVGIG (reference sequence). The CDR3 totals 14 residues. V was clipped by 2 bases and J by 2 bases; unmatched bases: 3.

This clone appeared once. Written as DNA, the CDR3 is TGCGCCAGCAGCTTGGTTACAGGGCAGAACACTGAAGCTTTCTTT. It codes for CASSLVTGQNTEAFF. J is TRBJ1-1 and V is TRBV5-1; TRBD1 is a possible D gene (6 bases). V was trimmed by 0 bases and J by 1 base, leaving 10 bases between them. This CDR3 region has 15 residues. CDR1 is SGHRS and CDR2 is YFSETQ in the germline V gene.

The gene calls are TRBV6-1 and TRBJ1-2, with a possible D match to TRBD1 (6 bases). Germline V gene data show CDR1 as MNHNS and CDR2 as SASEGT. The CDR3 has 14 amino acids. The V gene lost 2 bases and the J gene lost 5 bases, with 12 bases spanning the gap. In nucleotides, the CDR3 is TGTGCCAGCAGTGAATCCCAGGGGAAATATGGCTACACCTTC. Translated, it gives CASSESQGKYGYTF.

To note about this clone: A junction end diverges from the germline sequence, so it may reflect a read error. In the same sample, other DNA sequences code for this CDR3. The chain carries TRBV19 and TRBJ1-1, with 11 bases fitting TRBD1. Germline-derived CDR1 and CDR2 are LNHDA and SQIVND (reference sequence). The CDR3 covers 14 residues. Here the CDR3 reads CASRRDRGNTEAFF. The CDR3 DNA sequence: TGTGCCAGTAGGAGGGACAGGGGGAACACTGAAGCCTTCTTT. The full variable domain, in which reference TRBV19 and TRBJ1-1 provide the parts outside the CDR3, is DGGITQSPKYLFRKEGQNVTLSCEQNLNHDAMYWYRQDPGQGLRLIYYSQIVNDFQKGDIAEGYSVSREKKESFPLTVTSAQKNPTAFYLCASRRDRGNTEAFFGQGTRLTVV.

This clone has only one observation. The V gene is TRBV2, the J gene TRBJ2-3; 16 nucleotides line up with TRBD2. Germline CDR1 reads SNHLY; CDR2 reads FYNNEI. CDR3 size: 21 residues. The ends lost 9 bases at V and 4 bases at J; junction bases unmatched: 22. The CDR3: CASLKTTGLAGGTHSADTQYF. Written as DNA, the CDR3 is TGTGCCAGTCTAAAAACCACGGGACTAGCGGGGGGGACTCATAGCGCAGATACGCAGTATTTT.

The V call is TRBV4-1, the J call TRBJ2-2; TRBD2 is a possible D gene (5 bases). Trimming took off 1 base at V and 6 bases at J, with 9 bases between the two ends. Germline V lookup: CDR1 MGHRA, CDR2 YSYEKL. This CDR3 region has 14 residues. DNA of the CDR3: TGCGCCAGCAGCCAAGGGACTTATTCCGGGGAGCTGTTTTTT. Amino acid sequence: CASSQGTYSGELFF.

The chain is built from TRBV7-8 and TRBJ2-3; TRBD2 aligns across 13 bases. Germline assignment: CDR1 SGHVS and CDR2 FQNEAQ. Trimming at V came to 5 bases and at J to 3 bases, leaving 5 bases not matched to a gene. CDR3 length equals 16 residues. The DNA for the CDR3 is TGTGCCAGCAGCCCGGAGACTAGCGGGGGGACAGATACGCAGTATTTT. Translation gives CASSPETSGGTDTQYF.

J is TRBJ1-1 and V is TRBV19, with 7 nucleotides matching TRBD1. V trimming: 5 bases; J trimming: 0 bases; junction bases outside the gene matches: 9. The CDR3 is made up of 16 amino acids. Per the germline V gene, CDR1 is LNHDA and CDR2 is SQIVND (reference sequence). CDR3 residues: CASSSLRGTVNTEAFF. CDR3 in DNA: TGTGCCAGTAGTTCCCTTCGAGGGACAGTGAACACTGAAGCTTTCTTT.

This clone was observed once. The chain has TRBV5-1 and TRBJ1-2, with D possibly TRBD1 on 5 matching bases. CDR3 size: 15 residues. CDR1 and CDR2 (germline): SGHRS, YFSETQ. Trimming took off 0 bases at V and 6 bases at J, with 15 bases between the two ends. CDR3 sequence: CASSLAQGLRDGYTF. CDR3 sequence (DNA): TGCGCCAGCAGCTTGGCCCAGGGCCTTAGGGATGGCTACACCTTC.

This clone was detected only once. The chain joins TRBV10-3 to TRBJ2-1; D might be TRBD2 (6 bases). Germline V lookup: CDR1 ENHRY, CDR2 SYGVKD. The CDR3 runs to 17 residues. Trimming took off 0 bases at V and 0 bases at J, with 12 bases between the two ends. Here the CDR3 DNA reads TGTGCCATCAGTGAGTCGTCTAGCGCGAGCTCCTACAATGAGCAGTTCTTC. Amino acids: CAISESSSASSYNEQFF.

This rearrangement joins TRBV5-1 to TRBJ2-2; a possible D gene is TRBD2 (5 bases). The CDR3 has 15 amino acids. Trimming took 4 bases from V and 5 from J, leaving 15 bases between them. The V gene's germline CDR1 is SGHRS and CDR2 YFSETQ. Written as DNA, the CDR3 is TGCGCCAGCAGCCCCCGAGGGAGACCGACCGGGGAGCTGTTTTTT. Its protein is CASSPRGRPTGELFF.

The chain uses TRBV11-3 and TRBJ1-2; the match to TRBD1 covers 10 bases. Per the germline V gene, CDR1 is SGHNT and CDR2 is YENEEA. After removal of 3 bases from V and 7 bases from J, the junction contained 14 bases not matched to a gene. The CDR3 sequence is 17 residues long. In DNA form, the CDR3 reads TGTGCCAGCAGCTTTTGGGACAGGGGCGTCCTGGGTCCTGGCTACACCTTC. Amino acid sequence: CASSFWDRGVLGPGYTF.

This clone occurred once. CDR3 bases: TGCGCCAGCAGCCAAAGGACTAGCGGGGGGAGCTCCTACAATGAGCAGTTCTTC. Translating gives CASSQRTSGGSSYNEQFF. This chain joins TRBV4-1 and TRBJ2-1, with 14 bases lining up with TRBD2. Trimming cost V 2 bases and J 0 bases; bases outside gene matches: 3. The CDR3 loop spans 18 amino acids. Germline V gene sequence: CDR1 MGHRA, CDR2 YSYEKL.

This chain links TRBV5-1 with TRBJ2-5; 12 nucleotides agree with TRBD1. In germline, CDR1 is SGHRS, CDR2 YFSETQ. The CDR3 spans 15 residues. Trimming at V came to 2 bases and at J to 5 bases, leaving 4 bases not matched to a gene. CDR3 residues: CASSFGTGGRETQYF. CDR3 in DNA: TGCGCCAGCAGCTTCGGGACAGGGGGCCGGGAGACCCAGTACTTC.

The chain has TRBV5-4 and TRBJ2-1; 15 positions agree with TRBD2. The V gene's germline CDR1 is SGHNT and CDR2 YYREEE (reference sequence). Trimming cost V 3 bases and J 5 bases; bases outside gene matches: 3. The CDR3 runs 16 residues. The CDR3 is CASSSGLAGGDNEQFF. The CDR3, as DNA: TGTGCCAGCAGCTCCGGACTAGCGGGGGGGGACAATGAGCAGTTCTTC.

The V and J genes are TRBV11-2 and TRBJ2-2, with a tentative D call TRBD1 (5 bases). The CDR3 sequence is 15 residues long. V lost 3 bases, J lost 6 bases, and 14 bases lay in between. Germline V lookup: CDR1 SGHAT, CDR2 FQNNGV. The CDR3: CASSFWTLQPGELFF. The CDR3, as DNA: TGTGCCAGCAGCTTTTGGACACTGCAACCCGGGGAGCTGTTTTTT.

The V and J genes are TRBV7-6 and TRBJ2-1, with TRBD2 as a possible D gene (5 bases). Looked up from germline, CDR1 is SGHVS and CDR2 is FNYEAQ. The CDR3 contains 14 residues. V was clipped by 1 base and J by 10 bases, with 14 bases between them. The CDR3 loop reads CASSLGERLSEQFF. The CDR3 DNA sequence: TGTGCCAGCAGCTTAGGGGAGCGGCTAAGCGAGCAGTTCTTC.

The table lists this clone with a count of one. The V and J genes are TRBV30 and TRBJ1-2; tentatively, D is TRBD1 (6 bases). Per the germline V gene, CDR1 is GTSNPN and CDR2 is SVGIG (reference sequence). V lost 0 bases to trimming and J lost 4 bases, with 12 bases between them. The CDR3 contains 14 residues. The CDR3 DNA follows: TGTGCCTGGAGTGTACAGGGTATCCGCTATGGCTACACCTTC. Its translation is CAWSVQGIRYGYTF.

This chain uses TRBV25-1 with TRBJ2-1; 8 bases line up with TRBD1. The CDR3 contains 15 residues. V trimming: 0 bases; J trimming: 14 bases; junction bases outside the gene matches: 12. The germline V gene encodes CDR1 MGHDK and CDR2 SYGVNS. Here the CDR3 DNA reads TGTGCCAGCAGTGAATATAAGGGACAGGCTACTGGGGAGTTCTTC. This sequence encodes CASSEYKGQATGEFF.

The J gene is TRBJ2-5, the V gene TRBV23-1; D might be TRBD1 (6 bases). Matching the DNA end better, TRBJ2-7 makes the J call doubtful. Being an ORF, TRBV23-1 has a function that is uncertain. CDR3 length: 16 amino acids. The CDR3 coding sequence is TGCGCCAGCAGTCACCTCCCCCGGGACACCAACTACGAGCAGTACTTC. It is translated as CASSHLPRDTNYEQYF.

This chain connects TRBV28 to TRBJ1-3; 7 bases are a match to TRBD1. The V segment lost 1 base and the J segment 0 bases; nucleotides outside the gene matches: 6. The CDR3 sequence is 17 residues long. Germline V gene data show CDR1 as MDHEN and CDR2 as SYDVKM. The CDR3 DNA is TGTGCCAGCAGTTTATCGACAGGGTTAAGCTCTGGAAACACCATATATTTT. The encoded protein is CASSLSTGLSSGNTIYF.

This chain connects TRBV5-6 to TRBJ2-1, with 8 bases lining up with TRBD2. CDR3 length: 13 residues. With V trimmed by 2 bases and J by 12 bases, 7 bases remained unmatched. Per germline, CDR1 SGHDT and CDR2 YYEEEE. The CDR3 protein is CASSLGGTRRQFF. CDR3 nucleotides: TGTGCCAGCAGCTTAGGCGGGACTAGGAGGCAGTTCTTC.

This chain joins TRBV27 and TRBJ2-7; TRBD1 matches 7 bases. There are 14 residues in the CDR3. Germline values: CDR1 MNHEY, CDR2 SMNVEV (reference sequence). The V gene end was trimmed by 2 bases and the J gene end by 6 bases; junction bases not matched to a gene: 7. This CDR3 reads CASSLGTAIGEQYF. The CDR3, as DNA: TGTGCCAGCAGTTTAGGGACAGCGATCGGCGAGCAGTACTTC.

This sequence joins TRBV4-1 and TRBJ1-1, with no clear D. Trimming left V 0 bases short and J 0 bases short, with 8 bases between. Germline values: CDR1 MGHRA, CDR2 YSYEKL. CDR3 length: 15 residues. The CDR3 is CASSQERLLNTEAFF. As DNA, the CDR3 is TGCGCCAGCAGCCAAGAGAGGCTTCTGAACACTGAAGCTTTCTTT.

CDR3 amino acids: CASSSFGGGRTQYF. The CDR3 DNA follows: TGTGCCAGCAGTTCGTTCGGCGGGGGGCGTACGCAGTATTTT. The chain recombines TRBV6-5 with TRBJ2-3; 8 bases fit TRBD2. The CDR3 covers 14 residues. The junction had 8 bases not matched to a gene; V was cut back by 4 bases and J by 8 bases. Germline CDR1 reads MNHEY; CDR2 reads SVGAGI.

The V gene is TRBV19, the J gene TRBJ1-4; 10 nucleotides align to TRBD1. This CDR3 spans 15 amino acids. Germline lookup yields CDR1 LNHDA and CDR2 SQIVND (reference sequence). With 6 bases clipped from V and 5 bases from J, the junction kept 6 bases outside the gene matches. CDR3: CASRGTGDGNEKLFF. The CDR3 region has the DNA TGTGCCAGTAGGGGGACAGGGGACGGCAATGAAAAACTGTTTTTT.

The count of this clone is one. J is TRBJ2-7 and V is TRBV28; 9 nucleotides agree with TRBD2. After removal of 2 bases from V and 2 bases from J, the junction contained 4 bases not matched to a gene. The germline gives CDR1 MDHEN, CDR2 SYDVKM. This CDR3 is built from 15 residues. This CDR3 is CASSLGASGAYEQYF. In DNA form, the CDR3 reads TGTGCCAGCAGTTTAGGGGCTAGCGGGGCCTACGAGCAGTACTTC. The full variable domain, in which reference TRBV28 and TRBJ2-7 provide the parts outside the CDR3, is DVKVTQSSRYLVKRTGEKVFLECVQDMDHENMFWYRQDPGLGLRLIYFSYDVKMKEKGDIPEGYSVSREKKERFSLILESASTNQTSMYLCASSLGASGAYEQYFGPGTRLTVT.